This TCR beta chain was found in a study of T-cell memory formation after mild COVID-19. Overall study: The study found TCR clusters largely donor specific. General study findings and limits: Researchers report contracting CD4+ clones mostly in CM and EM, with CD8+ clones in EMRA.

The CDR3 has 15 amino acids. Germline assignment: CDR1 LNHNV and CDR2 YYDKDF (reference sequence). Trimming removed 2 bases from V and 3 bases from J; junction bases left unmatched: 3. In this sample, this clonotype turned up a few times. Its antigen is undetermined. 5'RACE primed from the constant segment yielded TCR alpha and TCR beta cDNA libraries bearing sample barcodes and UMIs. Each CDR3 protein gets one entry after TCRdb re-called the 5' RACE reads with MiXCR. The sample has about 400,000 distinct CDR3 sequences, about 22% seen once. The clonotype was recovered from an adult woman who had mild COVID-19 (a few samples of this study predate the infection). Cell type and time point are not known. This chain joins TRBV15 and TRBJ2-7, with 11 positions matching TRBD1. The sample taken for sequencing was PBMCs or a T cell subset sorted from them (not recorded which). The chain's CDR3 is CATSRYGTGGYEQYF. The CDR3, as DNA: TGTGCCACCAGCAGATACGGGACAGGGGGCTACGAGCAGTACTTC.